Below, 21 T cell receptor beta chains from the same sample are listed, as sequenced in a study of T cells in localized non-small cell lung cancer. Data came from immunoSEQ multiplex PCR; TCRdb stores just in-frame clones and leaves some out. In the table there are roughly 30,000 clones, more than 65% of which are singletons. Sequences were derived from peripheral blood mononuclear cells, sampled before any cancer treatment. The receptors stem from a man aged 35 to 70 with stage III lung adenocarcinoma.

This clone was found once. The rearrangement uses TRBV7-2 and TRBJ2-1; 11 bases are a match to TRBD1. Looked up from germline, CDR1 is SGHTA and CDR2 is FQGNSA. The J segment lost 9 bases and the V segment lost 5 bases, leaving 9 bases of the junction unmatched. There are 15 residues in the CDR3. CDR3 bases: TGTGCCAGCAGCCTGGGACAGGGGGGTTATAGTGAGCAGTTCTTC. It yields the protein CASSLGQGGYSEQFF.

This rearrangement joins TRBV28 to TRBJ1-3; 7 bases map to TRBD1. CDR1 is MDHEN, CDR2 SYDVKM, per germline. With V trimmed by 2 bases and J by 0 bases, 4 bases remained unmatched. The CDR3 length is 16 residues. The CDR3 nucleotides are TGTGCCAGCAGTTTAACAGGGGCTCACTCTGGAAACACCATATATTTT. Encoded protein: CASSLTGAHSGNTIYF.

This chain joins TRBV6-5 and TRBJ1-2; 7 bases fit TRBD1. CDR1 and CDR2 from the germline V gene are MNHEY and SVGAGI. This CDR3 region has 14 residues. The J segment lost 4 bases and the V segment lost 6 bases, leaving 8 bases of the junction unmatched. The CDR3 spells CASSSPDRVYGYTF. The CDR3, as DNA: TGTGCCAGCAGCAGTCCTGACAGGGTCTATGGCTACACCTTC.

The chain employs TRBV6-1 and TRBJ2-5; perhaps D is TRBD1 or TRBD2 (5 bases each). Matching the DNA end better, TRBJ2-7 makes the J call doubtful. Germline CDR1 is MNHNS and CDR2 is SASEGT. This CDR3 contains 15 residues. CDR3: CASSEAPRGYYEQYF. CDR3 nucleotide sequence: TGTGCCAGCAGTGAAGCCCCGAGGGGATATTACGAGCAGTACTTC.

The J gene is TRBJ1-6, the V gene TRBV11-2; TRBD1 might be the D (5 bases). The ends were cut back, 4 bases at V and 9 bases at J, with 19 bases in the middle. Germline values: CDR1 SGHAT, CDR2 FQNNGV. CDR3 length equals 16 residues. CDR3 sequence (DNA): TGTGCCAGCAGCTCCTTAGGACCAGGGCTGGGTTCACCCCTCCACTTT. As protein: CASSSLGPGLGSPLHF.

This chain connects TRBV29-1 to TRBJ2-5, with no clear D. CDR1 and CDR2 (germline): SQVTM, ANQGSEA. CDR3 size: 13 residues. Trimming removed 4 bases from V and 5 bases from J, with 14 bases in between. In DNA form, the CDR3 reads TGCAGCGTTGGGGCGTCGGTGCGGGAGACCCAGTACTTC. Protein sequence: CSVGASVRETQYF.

In its sample, this clone was seen once. The chain joins TRBV6-5 to TRBJ1-1, with TRBD1 as a possible D gene (6 bases). Germline assignment: CDR1 MNHEY and CDR2 SVGAGI. The V end was cut by 9 bases, the J end by 5 bases, with 16 bases between. The CDR3 sequence is 13 residues long. CDR3 nucleotide sequence: TGTGCCAGTGACGGGGGCTGGGGGACTGAAGCTTTCTTT. Protein sequence: CASDGGWGTEAFF.

The gene calls are TRBV5-4 and TRBJ2-5; D is unclear. Germline CDR1 is SGHNT and CDR2 is YYREEE (reference sequence). This CDR3 has 14 residues. V was clipped by 2 bases and J by 2 bases, with 10 bases between them. The CDR3 DNA reads TGTGCCAGCAGCTTCTCCGGCCCTCAAGAGACCCAGTACTTC. Residues: CASSFSGPQETQYF.

The rearrangement links TRBV29-1 to TRBJ2-3; the match to TRBD1 covers 11 bases. The CDR3 extends over 14 amino acids. With 6 bases clipped from V and 3 bases from J, the junction kept 5 bases outside the gene matches. The germline CDR1 and CDR2 sequences are SQVTM and ANQGSEA. The DNA for the CDR3 is TGCAGCGTAGAGGGGACAGGGGGTACAGATACGCAGTATTTT. Protein sequence: CSVEGTGGTDTQYF.

The chain joins TRBV28 to TRBJ2-5; no clear D gene. With 5 bases removed from V and 7 bases from J, the gap between germline ends came to 8 bases. There are 11 residues in the CDR3. Germline assignment: CDR1 MDHEN and CDR2 SYDVKM. CDR3 residues: CASSTTATQYF. In DNA form, the CDR3 reads TGTGCCAGCAGTACCACAGCGACCCAGTACTTC.

The chain is built from TRBV5-4 and TRBJ2-7; 7 nucleotides line up with TRBD1. CDR3 length equals 13 residues. The V and J ends lost 4 bases and 6 bases, in that order; junction bases with no gene match: 7. Germline assignment: CDR1 SGHNT and CDR2 YYREEE (reference sequence). CDR3 nucleotides: TGTGCCAGCAGCAAGACAGGGTCGGGCGAGCAGTACGTC. Translated, it gives CASSKTGSGEQYV.

The chain recombines TRBV20-1 with TRBJ1-2; 9 bases agree with TRBD1. Germline-derived CDR1 and CDR2 are DFQATT and SNEGSKA (reference sequence). The length of the CDR3 is 11 residues. Trimming cost V 6 bases and J 6 bases; bases outside gene matches: 2. The CDR3 DNA reads TGCAGTGCCACAGGGGGCGATGGCTACACCTTC. It specifies CSATGGDGYTF.

This clone has a handful of counts. The chain recombines TRBV18 with TRBJ1-4, with unresolved D. Trimming removed 2 bases from V and 6 bases from J, with 7 bases in between. CDR1 is KGHSH, CDR2 LQKENI, per germline. The CDR3 extends over 13 amino acids. The CDR3 region is CASSPRLDEKLFF. The CDR3 DNA sequence: TGTGCCAGCTCACCAAGGCTAGATGAAAAACTGTTTTTT.

The count of this clone is one. The genes are TRBV11-2 and TRBJ1-6; 7 bases align to TRBD1. Per the germline V gene, CDR1 is SGHAT and CDR2 is FQNNGV. After removal of 1 base from V and 10 bases from J, the junction contained 7 bases not matched to a gene. The length of the CDR3 is 15 residues. The CDR3 DNA is TGTGCCAGCAGCTTAGCTGACAGGGAATTGTCACCCCTCCACTTT. Its translation: CASSLADRELSPLHF.

V gene TRBV2 combines with J gene TRBJ2-7; 11 bases are a match to TRBD2. The V segment lost 9 bases and the J segment 3 bases; nucleotides outside the gene matches: 4. The CDR3 contains 13 residues. In germline, CDR1 is SNHLY, CDR2 FYNNEI. This chain's CDR3 is CARGLADNYEQYV. CDR3 in DNA: TGTGCCAGGGGACTAGCGGATAACTACGAGCAGTACGTC.

V and J are TRBV28 and TRBJ1-5; 9 bases are a match to TRBD1. CDR1 and CDR2 from the germline V gene are MDHEN and SYDVKM. V lost 5 bases to trimming and J lost 0 bases; unmatched junction nucleotides: 8. The CDR3 length is 17 residues. The DNA of the CDR3 is TGTGCCAGCAGTAGAAGGACAGGGGCGTTTAGCAATCAGCCCCAGCATTTT. Protein product: CASSRRTGAFSNQPQHF.

The rearrangement joins TRBV5-1 to TRBJ2-2; no clear D. V lost 7 bases and J lost 2, with 9 bases in between. The CDR3 is 13 amino acids. In germline, CDR1 is SGHRS, CDR2 YFSETQ. In DNA form, the CDR3 reads TGCGCCAGCGGGCTCGATAACACCGGGGAGCTGTTTTTT. It yields the protein CASGLDNTGELFF.

V usage is TRBV7-8 and J usage is TRBJ1-1, with 9 bases that match TRBD1. Losses at the gene ends were 3 bases for V and 4 bases for J; bases not matched to a gene: 3. The length of the CDR3 is 14 residues. Germline V gene sequence: CDR1 SGHVS, CDR2 FQNEAQ. The CDR3 region is CASSFRTGVTEAFF. The CDR3 nucleotides read TGTGCCAGCAGCTTTCGGACAGGGGTCACTGAAGCTTTCTTT. The whole variable domain, filled in from reference TRBV7-8 and TRBJ1-1, reads GAGVSQSPRYKVAKRGQDVALRCDPISGHVSLFWYQQALGQGPEFLTYFQNEAQLDKSGLPSDRFFAERPEGSVSTLKIQRTQQEDSAVYLCASSFRTGVTEAFFGQGTRLTVV.

This clone was counted a few times. V and J are TRBV7-2 and TRBJ2-5; the D is unclear. CDR3 size: 12 residues. Germline V lookup: CDR1 SGHTA, CDR2 FQGNSA. V was pared by 4 bases and J by 5 bases, with 8 bases between. The CDR3, as DNA: TGTGCCAGCAGCTCCTTCGGGGAGACCCAGTACTTC. Residues: CASSSFGETQYF.

The J gene is TRBJ1-6, the V gene TRBV18; TRBD1 aligns across 7 bases. The trim removed 2 bases at V and 7 bases at J, leaving 5 bases unmatched. This CDR3 has 15 residues. Germline lookup yields CDR1 KGHSH and CDR2 LQKENI. CDR3 nucleotide sequence: TGTGCCAGCTCACCAGCTGGGACAGAAAATTCACCCCTCCACTTT. Its translation: CASSPAGTENSPLHF.

The CDR3: CASSLGSIGELFF. The CDR3 bases are TGTGCCAGCAGCTTAGGCTCCATCGGGGAGCTGTTTTTT. The gene calls are TRBV7-9 and TRBJ2-2; D unresolved. This CDR3 comprises 13 residues. Deletions cut 1 base from V and 7 bases from J, with 7 bases between. Germline V lookup: CDR1 SEHNR, CDR2 FQNEAQ (reference sequence).